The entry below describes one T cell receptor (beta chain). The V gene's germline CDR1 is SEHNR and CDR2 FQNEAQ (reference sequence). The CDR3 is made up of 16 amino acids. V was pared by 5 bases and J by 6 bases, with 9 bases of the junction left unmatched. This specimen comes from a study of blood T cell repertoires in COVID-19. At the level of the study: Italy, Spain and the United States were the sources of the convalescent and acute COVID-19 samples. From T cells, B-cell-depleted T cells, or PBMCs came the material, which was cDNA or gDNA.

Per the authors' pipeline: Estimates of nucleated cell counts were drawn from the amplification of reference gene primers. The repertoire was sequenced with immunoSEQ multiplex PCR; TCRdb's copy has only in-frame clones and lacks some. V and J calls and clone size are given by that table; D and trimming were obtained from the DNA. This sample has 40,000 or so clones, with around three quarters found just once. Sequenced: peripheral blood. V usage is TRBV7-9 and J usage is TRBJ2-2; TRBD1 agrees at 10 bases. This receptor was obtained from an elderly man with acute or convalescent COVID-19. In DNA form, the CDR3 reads TGTGCCAGCAGCCGATGGACAGGGGGTATGCCCGGGGAGCTGTTTTTT. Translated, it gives CASSRWTGGMPGELFF.